This is a list of T cell receptor beta chains from one sample in a study of Graves' ophthalmopathy and Graves' hyperthyroidism. MiXCR, run by TCRdb on the multiplex PCR reads, gives a single entry per CDR3 protein. Altogether 600,000 to 650,000 distinct CDR3 sequences are present, 22% being singletons, with the ten largest covering approximately 6.9%. The sample was peripheral blood. The source is a woman aged 18 to 35 with stable Graves' hyperthyroidism. Some clones in this sample may be carry-over from other donors' samples. Both conserved end residues are part of each CDR3. The D gene is left open where the match is weak. Clone size is stated in some rows and not others, as once, few, many or a class when expanded.

-	TRBV27	-	TRBJ2-2	TGTGCCAGCAGTCTGGCAGCCGGGCTGCCCGGGGAGCTGTTTTTT	CASSLAAGLPGELFF
-	TRBV12-3/TRBV12-4	-	TRBJ1-2	TGTGCCAGCAGTTTGCGGGAGGGCCTGCGCTATGGCTACACCTTC	CASSLREGLRYGYTF
-	TRBV19	few	TRBJ1-2	TGTGCCAGTAGTATAGACAACGGGTACTATGGCTACACCTTC	CASSIDNGYYGYTF
-	TRBV29-1	-	TRBJ2-7	TGCAGCGTTGAAGATGGAGGGGAGAGCTACGAGCAGTACTTC	CSVEDGGESYEQYF
-	TRBV19	many	TRBJ1-1	TGTGCCAGTATCGATGGGGGGGCTCGCACTGAAGCTTTCTTT	CASIDGGARTEAFF
TRBD1	TRBV28	many	TRBJ1-1	TGTGCCAGCAGAGGACAGGGTAACACTGAAGCTTTCTTT	CASRGQGNTEAFF
-	TRBV10-3	many	TRBJ1-5	TGTGCCATCAGTGAGTCAGGGGGTGCCGGGCCTAGCAATCAGCCCCAGCATTTT	CAISESGGAGPSNQPQHF
-	TRBV18	few	TRBJ2-5	TGTGCCAGCTCACCTATCTCCAGCCGCCTTGAGACCCAGTACTTC	CASSPISSRLETQYF
-	TRBV6-5	-	TRBJ1-5	TGTGCCAGCAGTTACTTGGGGGATCGCAATCAGCCCCAGCATTTT	CASSYLGDRNQPQHF
-	TRBV12-3/TRBV12-4	-	TRBJ2-5	TGTGCCAGCACCCTTCACAGTCAAGAGACCCAGTACTTC	CASTLHSQETQYF
TRBD2	TRBV9	many	TRBJ2-5	TGTGCCAGCAGCGTCGGAGAGCGGGGGGGCTCAGAGACCCAGTACTTC	CASSVGERGGSETQYF
-	TRBV28	many	TRBJ2-7	TGTGCCAGCAGGACAGGTGCATTCTACGAGCAGTACTTC	CASRTGAFYEQYF
-	TRBV15	-	TRBJ2-7	TGTGCCACCAGCAGAGCTGGCATAGCCTACGAGCAGTACTTC	CATSRAGIAYEQYF
TRBD1	TRBV15	many	TRBJ1-5	TGTGCCACCAGCAGGAGGGACAGTCCCAATCAGCCCCAGCATTTT	CATSRRDSPNQPQHF
TRBD1	TRBV12-3/TRBV12-4	many	TRBJ1-5	TGTGCCAGCAGTTCTGGACAGGGGCAGCCCCAGCATTTT	CASSSGQGQPQHF
TRBD1	TRBV24-1	many	TRBJ1-1	TGTGCCACCAGTGCCAAAAGACAGGGCGAGTGGAAAGCTTTCTTT	CATSAKRQGEWKAFF
-	TRBV9	many	TRBJ2-2	TGTGCCAGCAGCGTAGAGACTAGTCAGGCCGGGGAGCTGTTTTTT	CASSVETSQAGELFF
-	TRBV7-3	many	TRBJ2-6	TGTGCCAGCAGGGTTGGGGCCAACGTCCTGACTTTC	CASRVGANVLTF
TRBD2	TRBV15	many	TRBJ2-7	TGTGCCACCAGCACTGGGGGACTAGCTTACGAGCAGTACTTC	CATSTGGLAYEQYF
-	TRBV3-1	few	TRBJ2-5	TGTGCCAGCAGCCTCGGACTGATGGTGTGGTTAGAGACCCAGTACTTC	CASSLGLMVWLETQYF
TRBD1	TRBV6-4	many	TRBJ1-3	TGTGCCAGCAGTGACTTGACAGGGGGAGGTGGAAACACCATATATTTT	CASSDLTGGGGNTIYF
TRBD1	TRBV11-2	many	TRBJ1-2	TGTGCCAGCAGCTACACCAGACAGGGGTATCGGGGGAAATATGGCTACACCTTC	CASSYTRQGYRGKYGYTF
-	TRBV5-1	few	TRBJ2-2	TGCGCCAGCAGCTTGGGGACCCTTGACACCGGGGAGCTGTTTTTT	CASSLGTLDTGELFF
-	TRBV9	many	TRBJ2-7	TGTGCCAGCAGCGTAGGTGTCGGGATTGGGTCCTACGAGCAGTACTTC	CASSVGVGIGSYEQYF
TRBD1	TRBV2	many	TRBJ2-2	TGTGCCAGCAGAGAACGACAGGGTAACACCGGGGAGCTGTTTTTT	CASRERQGNTGELFF
-	TRBV19	many	TRBJ1-2	TGTGCCAGTAGTATAGCATCAGGGCGAGCTAACTATGGCTACACCTTC	CASSIASGRANYGYTF
-	TRBV7-2	-	TRBJ2-7	TGTGCCAGCAGCTTCGTCGCAGGGGCCTACGAGCAGTACTTC	CASSFVAGAYEQYF
-	TRBV28	-	TRBJ1-2	TGTGCCAGCAGTTTAAGGAAGGCCCCTAGGGGCTACACCTTC	CASSLRKAPRGYTF
-	TRBV12-3/TRBV12-4	many	TRBJ1-2	TGTGCCAGCAGTTCGGCGGCGTGGGATGGCTACACCTTC	CASSSAAWDGYTF
-	TRBV28	many	TRBJ1-2	TGTGCCACCGAATTGGGGAAAGGCTATGGCTACACCTTC	CATELGKGYGYTF
TRBD1	TRBV6-1	-	TRBJ1-5	TGTGCCAGCACCAGGGGGCAGGGCAATCAGCCCCAGCATTTT	CASTRGQGNQPQHF
-	TRBV7-9	many	TRBJ2-7	TGTGCCAGCAGCTCGCGGACGGGGACCTACGAGCAGTACTTC	CASSSRTGTYEQYF
-	TRBV7-8	many	TRBJ2-4	TGTGCCAGCAGCTTATACGGACAGTACCTAGCCAAAAACATTCAGTACTTC	CASSLYGQYLAKNIQYF
-	TRBV28	many	TRBJ1-6	TGTGCCAGCAGGACAGATAATTCACCCCTCCACTTT	CASRTDNSPLHF
TRBD2	TRBV12-3/TRBV12-4	-	TRBJ2-2	TGTGCCAGCAGTTGGCGCGGGAGTGGGGAGCTGTTTTTT	CASSWRGSGELFF
-	TRBV3-1	many	TRBJ2-5	TGTGCCAGCAGCCAAGGGGGCCGGGAGACCCAGTACTTC	CASSQGGRETQYF
-	TRBV6-1	-	TRBJ2-2	TGTGCCGGGGAACTAGACCTGAACACCGGGGAGCTGTTTTTT	CAGELDLNTGELFF
TRBD1	TRBV13	-	TRBJ1-4	TGTGCCAGCAGCTTAGGCGGGACAGGAAATGAAAAACTGTTTTTT	CASSLGGTGNEKLFF
-	TRBV28	few	TRBJ2-7	TGTGCCAGCAGCTTCGGGTCTCGGGACGAGCAGTACTTC	CASSFGSRDEQYF
-	TRBV28	-	TRBJ1-5	TGTGCCAGCAGGACGGACAGCTTTTGGAATCAGCCCCAGCATTTT	CASRTDSFWNQPQHF
-	TRBV7-9	many	TRBJ2-7	TGTGCCAGCAGCCGACTAGATGCCTACGAGCAGTACTTC	CASSRLDAYEQYF
-	TRBV6-1	-	TRBJ1-1	TGTGCCAGCAGTCCCGTGGCAGCGGACACTGAAGCTTTCTTT	CASSPVAADTEAFF
-	TRBV19	many	TRBJ1-1	TGTGCCAGCGGCAAAATCGGTGAGGGCAACACTGAAGCTTTCTTT	CASGKIGEGNTEAFF
TRBD1	TRBV6-1	many	TRBJ2-7	TGTGCCAGCAGTGAAGGAGCAGGGGGCGGGGACGAGCAGTACTTC	CASSEGAGGGDEQYF
-	TRBV3-1	few	TRBJ1-1	TGTGCCAGCAGCCTCGCGGGGGGTGTAAACACTGAAGCTTTCTTT	CASSLAGGVNTEAFF
TRBD1	TRBV19	once	TRBJ1-1	TGTGCCAGTAGTCTCCGGGACAGGGGGTATACCACTGAAGCTTTCTTT	CASSLRDRGYTTEAFF
-	TRBV7-3	many	TRBJ1-2	TGTGCCAGCAGCCCGCTGGACGGAGACTATGGCTACACCTTC	CASSPLDGDYGYTF